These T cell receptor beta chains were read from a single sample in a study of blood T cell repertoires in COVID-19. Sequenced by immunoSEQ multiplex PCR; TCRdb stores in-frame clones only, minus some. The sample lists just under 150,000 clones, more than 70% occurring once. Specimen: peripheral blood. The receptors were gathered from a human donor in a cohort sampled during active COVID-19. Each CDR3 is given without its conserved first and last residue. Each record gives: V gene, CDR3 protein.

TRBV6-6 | ASTAGGLQETQY
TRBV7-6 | ASSPGTVVSNEQY
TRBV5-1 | ASSLDSGINYGYT
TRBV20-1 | SASYNEQY
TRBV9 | ASSPPGQGAIGNTIY
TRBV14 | ASSQELAGAQTEAF
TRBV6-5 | ASSYSFAAGVETQY
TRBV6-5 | ATHGPDRTNSPLH
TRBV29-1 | SVDLRDRVIADTQY
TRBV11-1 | ASSGGGQGVTPTQY
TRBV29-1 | SAAIGVFGYT
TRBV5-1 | ASSLAAGSNEKLF
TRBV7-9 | ASSLEMRYNEQF
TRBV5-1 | ASSITGTSGGYNEQF
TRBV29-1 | SVERDRGYNEQF
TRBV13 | ASSLRLGPYDTGELF
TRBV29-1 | SVPDSDRAGELF
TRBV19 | ASRPTYPNTGELF
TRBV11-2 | ASSLGQGRETQY
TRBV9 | ASSGGYSNQPQH
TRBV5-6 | ASSLIQEWEKLF
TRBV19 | ASSMAPQAPYGYT
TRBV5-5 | ASSLFGEVGASRETQY
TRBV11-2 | ASSFVSVTNTGELF
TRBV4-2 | ASSQPQGANTEAF
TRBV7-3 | ASSLTVQARSEQF
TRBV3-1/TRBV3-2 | ASSPDRIDGLAGASYNEQF
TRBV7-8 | ASSRDIGTWHSPLH
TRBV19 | ASSIYPTGMDNSPLH
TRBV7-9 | ASSFSLQGRDNEQF
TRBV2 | ASQAGARLNTEAF
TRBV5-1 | ASSLAVLETQY
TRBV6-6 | ASSPTKSGGAF
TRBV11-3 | ASSLGRQASTDTQY